Listed below are T cell receptor beta chains from one sample, sequenced in a study of metastatic and nonmetastatic thyroid tumors. TCRdb re-processed the PCR reads through MiXCR. The profile covers 43,000 or so clones, with about 4.3% appearing a single time and about 9.8% taken by the ten largest. The sample was blood. The receptors were sampled from a female donor with papillary thyroid cancer or a benign thyroid nodule (not recorded which). Some clones in this sample may be carry-over from other donors' samples. The CDR3 runs from the conserved cysteine through the conserved F or W. D genes are given only for firm matches. Size is omitted from some rows. Given values are once, few, many or a class for expanded clones.

D gene	clone size	V gene	J gene	CDR3 protein	CDR3 DNA
-	few	TRBV11-3	TRBJ2-1	CASSLYWPISYNEQFF	TGTGCCAGCAGCTTATACTGGCCCATCTCCTACAATGAGCAGTTCTTC
TRBD2	many	TRBV20-1	TRBJ2-7	CSARDPRTSGNYEQYF	TGCAGTGCTAGAGACCCCCGGACTAGCGGGAATTACGAGCAGTACTTC
-	many	TRBV10-3	TRBJ1-1	CAISESGGLEAFF	TGTGCCATCAGTGAGTCTGGTGGACTTGAAGCTTTCTTT
-	-	TRBV11-1	TRBJ2-7	CASILVGESYEQYF	TGTGCCAGCATCTTAGTGGGAGAGTCCTACGAGCAGTACTTC
-	few	TRBV12-3/TRBV12-4	TRBJ2-5	CASSFGQYQETQYF	TGTGCCAGCAGTTTCGGACAGTACCAAGAGACCCAGTACTTC
TRBD2	many	TRBV6-4	TRBJ2-1	CASSEVASGSNEQFF	TGTGCCAGCAGTGAAGTCGCTAGCGGGAGCAATGAGCAGTTCTTC
-	many	TRBV27	TRBJ2-6	CASRGSGANVLTF	TGTGCCAGCAGGGGCTCTGGGGCCAACGTCCTGACTTTC
-	-	TRBV6-2/TRBV6-3	TRBJ1-2	CASSQPILYGYIF	TGTGCCAGCAGTCAACCCATACTCTATGGCTACATCTTC
-	few	TRBV30	TRBJ1-2	CAWSSGNYGYTF	TGTGCCTGGAGTTCCGGGAACTATGGCTACACCTTC
TRBD1	many	TRBV11-3	TRBJ1-2	CASSLGPGQTNYGYTF	TGTGCCAGCAGCTTAGGCCCGGGACAGACAAACTATGGCTACACCTTC
-	many	TRBV18	TRBJ1-1	CASSPYRGEAFF	TGTGCCAGCTCACCATATAGGGGCGAAGCTTTCTTT
TRBD2	-	TRBV27	TRBJ2-2	CVTSYSGIFGELFF	TGTGTCACCTCGTACAGCGGGATCTTCGGGGAGCTGTTTTTT
-	few	TRBV12-3/TRBV12-4	TRBJ2-3	CASRTGSSTDTQYF	TGTGCCAGCAGGACAGGTAGCAGCACAGATACGCAGTATTTT
TRBD2	-	TRBV4-1	TRBJ2-7	CASSQATWGGEQYF	TGCGCCAGCAGCCAAGCCACCTGGGGGGGCGAGCAGTACTTC
-	few	TRBV6-1	TRBJ2-1	CVTPPGRDVDEQFF	TGTGTCACCCCGCCGGGACGGGACGTCGATGAGCAGTTCTTC
-	many	TRBV20-1	TRBJ1-4	CSARGQAEKLFF	TGCAGTGCTAGAGGACAGGCGGAAAAACTGTTTTTT
-	many	TRBV12-3/TRBV12-4	TRBJ1-4	CASRQTSGRVKMRGTNEKLFF	TGTGCCAGCAGACAAACTTCGGGCAGGGTTAAAATGAGGGGCACTAATGAAAAACTGTTTTTT
TRBD1	-	TRBV5-1	TRBJ2-7	CAGSLPWTGGHEQYF	TGCGCCGGCAGCTTGCCCTGGACAGGGGGCCACGAGCAGTACTTC
TRBD2	many	TRBV7-3	TRBJ2-3	CASSSGLAGTDTQYF	TGTGCCAGCAGCTCCGGACTAGCTGGCACAGATACGCAGTATTTT
TRBD2	many	TRBV2	TRBJ2-3	CASSEEGTSSPDTQYF	TGTGCCAGCAGTGAAGAAGGGACTAGTTCACCGGATACGCAGTATTTT
-	-	TRBV29-1	TRBJ1-4	CSVDLGEPEKLFF	TGCAGCGTTGATCTAGGAGAGCCCGAAAAACTGTTTTTT
TRBD1	medium-sized	TRBV7-8	TRBJ1-2	CASSSEGATYGYTF	TGTGCCAGCAGCTCCGAGGGGGCAACATATGGCTACACCTTC
-	many	TRBV12-3/TRBV12-4	TRBJ2-1	CATSSGDEQFF	TGTGCCACTTCCTCCGGGGATGAGCAGTTCTTC
-	few	TRBV6-5	TRBJ1-5	CASSYSSTRVDQPQHF	TGTGCCAGCAGTTACTCGTCAACCAGGGTTGATCAGCCCCAGCATTTT
-	many	TRBV28	TRBJ2-7	CASSLGVYEQYF	TGTGCCAGCAGTTTAGGGGTCTACGAGCAGTACTTC
-	few	TRBV5-1	TRBJ1-2	CATSQQGETYGYTF	TGCGCCACCAGCCAACAGGGTGAAACCTATGGCTACACCTTC
-	many	TRBV30	TRBJ2-3	CAWREGHSTDTQYF	TGTGCCTGGAGGGAGGGGCACAGCACAGATACGCAGTATTTT
-	few	TRBV28	TRBJ1-5	CASSLSAYSNQPHHF	TGTGCCAGCAGTCTGTCCGCCTATAGCAATCAGCCCCATCATTTT
TRBD2	many	TRBV29-1	TRBJ2-1	CSVGGRNNEQFF	TGCAGCGTTGGCGGGAGAAACAATGAGCAGTTCTTC
-	-	TRBV6-1	TRBJ2-1	CASSEVSGRANEQFF	TGTGCCAGCAGTGAAGTAAGTGGCCGAGCTAATGAGCAGTTCTTC
-	many	TRBV20-1	TRBJ2-1	CSARDNGLNEQFF	TGCAGTGCTAGAGATAATGGTCTAAATGAGCAGTTCTTC
TRBD2	-	TRBV12-5	TRBJ2-2	CASGLVVWSGRAHTGELFF	TGTGCTAGTGGTTTGGTGGTATGGAGCGGGAGGGCACACACCGGGGAGCTGTTTTTT
TRBD2	many	TRBV3-1	TRBJ2-7	CASSHTASGTNEQYF	TGTGCCAGCAGCCATACGGCTAGCGGGACGAACGAGCAGTACTTC
TRBD1	many	TRBV19	TRBJ1-5	CASRQQGGNQPQHF	TGTGCCAGTAGACAACAGGGGGGCAATCAGCCCCAGCATTTT
TRBD1	few	TRBV6-1	TRBJ2-7	CASRTGTGGYEQYF	TGTGCCAGCAGGACCGGGACAGGGGGCTACGAGCAGTACTTC
-	-	TRBV6-4	TRBJ2-3	CASSYSPSAVDTQYF	TGTGCCAGCTCCTACAGCCCCTCGGCGGTGGATACGCAGTATTTT
-	-	TRBV6-2/TRBV6-3	TRBJ1-2	CASNSDKNYGYTF	TGTGCCAGCAACTCCGACAAGAACTATGGCTACACCTTC
-	-	TRBV5-1	TRBJ1-2	CASSFTAGGGYTF	TGCGCCAGCAGCTTTACGGCCGGCGGGGGCTACACCTTC
TRBD2	many	TRBV2	TRBJ2-3	CASSGVAGGNTDTQYF	TGTGCCAGCAGTGGGGTAGCGGGAGGTAACACAGATACGCAGTATTTT
TRBD2	many	TRBV3-1	TRBJ2-5	CASSQAGGAGAETQYF	TGTGCCAGCAGCCAAGCGGGGGGAGCGGGAGCAGAGACCCAGTACTTC
-	-	TRBV20-1	TRBJ2-3	CSARDSFVGSGPDTQYF	TGCAGTGCTAGAGATTCTTTTGTAGGCAGTGGGCCAGATACGCAGTATTTT
-	many	TRBV6-1	TRBJ1-5	CASSYGRGQPQHF	TGTGCCAGCAGTTACGGGAGAGGTCAGCCCCAGCATTTT
-	medium-sized	TRBV20-1	TRBJ2-1	CSASAASALYNEQFF	TGCAGTGCTAGTGCGGCTAGCGCACTATACAATGAGCAGTTCTTC
-	-	TRBV27	TRBJ1-2	CASSSRISGDWGYGYTF	TGTGCCAGCAGTTCGCGAATCAGCGGCGACTGGGGCTATGGCTACACCTTC
-	-	TRBV12-3/TRBV12-4	TRBJ2-2	CASRPGVGELFF	TGTGCCAGCAGGCCAGGGGTCGGGGAGCTGTTTTTT
-	-	TRBV7-2	TRBJ2-2	CASSSEGAGELFF	TGTGCCAGCAGCTCAGAAGGTGCCGGGGAGCTGTTTTTT